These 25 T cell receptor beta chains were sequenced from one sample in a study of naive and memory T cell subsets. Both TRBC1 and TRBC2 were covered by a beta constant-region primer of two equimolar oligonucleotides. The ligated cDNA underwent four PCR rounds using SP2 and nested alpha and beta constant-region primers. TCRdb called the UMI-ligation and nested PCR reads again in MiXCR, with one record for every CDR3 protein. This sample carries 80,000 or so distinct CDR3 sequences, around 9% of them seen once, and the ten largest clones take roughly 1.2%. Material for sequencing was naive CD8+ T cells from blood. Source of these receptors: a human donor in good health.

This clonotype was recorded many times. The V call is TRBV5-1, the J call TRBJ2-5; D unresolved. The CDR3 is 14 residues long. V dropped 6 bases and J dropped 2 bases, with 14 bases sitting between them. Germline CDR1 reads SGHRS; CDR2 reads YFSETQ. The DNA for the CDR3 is TGCGCCAGCACTATTTCGACGGATCAAGAGACCCAGTACTTC. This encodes CASTISTDQETQYF.

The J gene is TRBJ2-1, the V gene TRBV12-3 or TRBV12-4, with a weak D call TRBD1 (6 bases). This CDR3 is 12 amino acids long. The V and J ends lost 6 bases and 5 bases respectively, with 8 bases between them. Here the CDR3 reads CASSGQNNEQFF. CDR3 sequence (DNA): TGTGCCAGCAGCGGACAGAACAATGAGCAGTTCTTC.

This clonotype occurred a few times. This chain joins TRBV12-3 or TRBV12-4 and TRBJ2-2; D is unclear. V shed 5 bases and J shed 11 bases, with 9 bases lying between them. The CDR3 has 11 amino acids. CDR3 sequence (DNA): TGTGCCAGCAGTCCCAATATAGAGCTGTTTTTT. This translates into CASSPNIELFF.

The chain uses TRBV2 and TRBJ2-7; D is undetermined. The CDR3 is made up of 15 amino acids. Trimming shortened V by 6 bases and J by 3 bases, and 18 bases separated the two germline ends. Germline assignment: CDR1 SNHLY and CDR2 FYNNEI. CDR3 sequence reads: CASRAQTGLNYEQYF. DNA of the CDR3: TGTGCCAGCAGAGCCCAGACGGGCCTAAACTACGAGCAGTACTTC.

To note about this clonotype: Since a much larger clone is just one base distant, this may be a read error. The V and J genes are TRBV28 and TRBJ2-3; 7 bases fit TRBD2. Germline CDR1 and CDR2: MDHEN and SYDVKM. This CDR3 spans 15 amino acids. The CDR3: CAGSLFPGGGDTQYF. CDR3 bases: TGTGCCGGCAGTTTATTCCCGGGAGGAGGTGATACGCAGTATTTT.

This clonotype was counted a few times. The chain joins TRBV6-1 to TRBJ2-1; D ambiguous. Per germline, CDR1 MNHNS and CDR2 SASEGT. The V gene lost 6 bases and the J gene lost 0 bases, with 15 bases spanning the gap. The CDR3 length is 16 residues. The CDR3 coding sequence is TGTGCCAGCAGCGACTTTGATGGAAGCTCCTACAATGAGCAGTTCTTC. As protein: CASSDFDGSSYNEQFF.

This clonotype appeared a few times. The CDR3, as DNA: TGCGCCAGCAGCTTGGAGGAACGGGGATGGGGGACTGAAGCTTTCTTT. Translated, it gives CASSLEERGWGTEAFF. The chain couples TRBV5-1 to TRBJ1-1, with a weak D call TRBD1 (5 bases). The CDR3 totals 16 residues. Per germline, CDR1 SGHRS and CDR2 YFSETQ. The V end lost 0 bases, the J end lost 5 bases, and 17 bases lay between the germline ends.

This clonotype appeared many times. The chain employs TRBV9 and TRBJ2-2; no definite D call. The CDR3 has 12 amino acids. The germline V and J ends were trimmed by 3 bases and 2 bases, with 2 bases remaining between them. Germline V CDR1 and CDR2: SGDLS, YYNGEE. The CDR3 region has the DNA TGTGCCAGCAGCGCTAACACCGGGGAGCTGTTTTTT. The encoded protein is CASSANTGELFF.

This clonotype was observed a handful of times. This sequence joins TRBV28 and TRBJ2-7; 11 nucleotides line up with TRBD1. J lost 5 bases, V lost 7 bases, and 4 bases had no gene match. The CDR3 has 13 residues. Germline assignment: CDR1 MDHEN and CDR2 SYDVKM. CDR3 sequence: CASTTDRGHEQYF. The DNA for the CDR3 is TGTGCCAGCACCACGGACAGGGGGCACGAGCAGTACTTC.

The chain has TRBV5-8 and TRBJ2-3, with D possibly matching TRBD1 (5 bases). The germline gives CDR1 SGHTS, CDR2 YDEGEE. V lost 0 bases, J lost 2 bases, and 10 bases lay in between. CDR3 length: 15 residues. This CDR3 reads CASSLGQGSTDTQYF. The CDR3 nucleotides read TGTGCCAGCAGCTTGGGCCAGGGATCCACAGATACGCAGTATTTT.

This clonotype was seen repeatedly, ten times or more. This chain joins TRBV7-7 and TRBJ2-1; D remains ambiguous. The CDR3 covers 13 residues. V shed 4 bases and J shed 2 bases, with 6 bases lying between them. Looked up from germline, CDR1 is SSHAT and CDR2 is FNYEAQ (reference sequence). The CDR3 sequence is CASSSSPYNEQFF. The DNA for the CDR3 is TGTGCCAGCAGCTCCTCCCCCTACAATGAGCAGTTCTTC.

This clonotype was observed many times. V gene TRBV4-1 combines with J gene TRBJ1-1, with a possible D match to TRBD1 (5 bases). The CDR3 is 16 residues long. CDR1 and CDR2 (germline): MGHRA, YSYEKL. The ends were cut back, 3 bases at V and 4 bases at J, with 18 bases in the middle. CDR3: CASSQGLQGTRTEAFF. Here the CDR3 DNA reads TGCGCCAGCAGCCAGGGGCTGCAGGGTACTCGCACTGAAGCTTTCTTT.

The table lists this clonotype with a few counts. CDR3 loop: CASSSQSSGANVLTF. The DNA for the CDR3 is TGTGCCAGCAGCTCCCAGAGCTCTGGGGCCAACGTCCTGACTTTC. The rearrangement links TRBV9 to TRBJ2-6; D is undetermined. The CDR3 extends over 15 amino acids. Trimming took off 4 bases at V and 0 bases at J, with 8 bases between the two ends. The germline CDR1 and CDR2 sequences are SGDLS and YYNGEE.

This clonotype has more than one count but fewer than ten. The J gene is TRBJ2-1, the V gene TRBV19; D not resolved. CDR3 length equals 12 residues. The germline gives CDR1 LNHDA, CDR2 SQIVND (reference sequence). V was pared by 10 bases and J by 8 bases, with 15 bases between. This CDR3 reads CATAQGPDEQFF. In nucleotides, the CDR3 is TGTGCCACCGCGCAAGGGCCCGATGAGCAGTTCTTC.

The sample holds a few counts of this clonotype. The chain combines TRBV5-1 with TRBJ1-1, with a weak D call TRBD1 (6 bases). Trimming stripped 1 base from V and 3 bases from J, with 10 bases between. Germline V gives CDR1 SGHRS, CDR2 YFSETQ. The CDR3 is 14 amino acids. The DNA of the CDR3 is TGCGCCAGCAGCTTGTGGGGGCCTGACACTGAAGCTTTCTTT. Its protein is CASSLWGPDTEAFF.

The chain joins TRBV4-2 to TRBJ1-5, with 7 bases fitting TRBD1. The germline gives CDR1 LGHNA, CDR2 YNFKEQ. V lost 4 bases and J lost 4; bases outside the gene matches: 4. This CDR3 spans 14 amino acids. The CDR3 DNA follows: TGTGCCAGCAGCCCCGCAGGGGGGAATCAGCCCCAGCATTTT. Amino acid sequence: CASSPAGGNQPQHF.

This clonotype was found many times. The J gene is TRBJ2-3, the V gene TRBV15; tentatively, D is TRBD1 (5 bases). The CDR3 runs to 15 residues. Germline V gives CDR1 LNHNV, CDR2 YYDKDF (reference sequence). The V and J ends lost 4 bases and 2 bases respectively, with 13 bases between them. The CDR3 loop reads CATSIGAVNTDTQYF. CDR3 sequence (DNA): TGTGCCACCAGCATTGGGGCGGTAAACACAGATACGCAGTATTTT. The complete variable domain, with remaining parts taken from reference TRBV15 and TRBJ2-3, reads DAMVIQNPRYQVTQFGKPVTLSCSQTLNHNVMYWYQQKSSQAPKLLFHYYDKDFNNEADTPDNFQSRRPNTSFCFLDIRSPGLGDTAMYLCATSIGAVNTDTQYFGPGTRLTVL.

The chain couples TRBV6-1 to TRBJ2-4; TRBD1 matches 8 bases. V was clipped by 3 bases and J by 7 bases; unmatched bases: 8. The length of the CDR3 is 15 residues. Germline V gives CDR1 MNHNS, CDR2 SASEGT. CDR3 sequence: CASSDEPGGRNIQYF. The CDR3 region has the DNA TGTGCCAGCAGTGATGAGCCAGGGGGCAGGAACATTCAGTACTTC.

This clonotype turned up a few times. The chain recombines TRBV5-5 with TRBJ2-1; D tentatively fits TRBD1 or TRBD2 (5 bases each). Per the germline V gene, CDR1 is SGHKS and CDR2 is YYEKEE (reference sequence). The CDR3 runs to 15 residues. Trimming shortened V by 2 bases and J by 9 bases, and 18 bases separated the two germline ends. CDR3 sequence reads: CASSFLWGSISEQFF. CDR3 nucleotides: TGTGCCAGCAGCTTTTTGTGGGGGAGTATCAGTGAGCAGTTCTTC. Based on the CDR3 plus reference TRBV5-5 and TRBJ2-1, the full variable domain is DAGVTQSPTHLIKTRGQQVTLRCSPISGHKSVSWYQQVLGQGPQFIFQYYEKEERGRGNFPDRFSARQFPNYSSELNVNALLLGDSALYLCASSFLWGSISEQFFGPGTRLTVL.

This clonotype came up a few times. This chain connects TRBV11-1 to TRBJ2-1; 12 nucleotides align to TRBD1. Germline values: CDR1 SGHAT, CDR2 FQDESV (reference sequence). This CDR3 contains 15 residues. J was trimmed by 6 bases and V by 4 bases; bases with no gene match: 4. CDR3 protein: CASSYGTGGSNEQFF. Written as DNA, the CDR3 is TGTGCCAGCAGCTACGGGACAGGGGGCTCCAATGAGCAGTTCTTC.

As DNA, the CDR3 is TGCGCCAGCAGCTTGGAAGGGTATGCGGCTCACACTGAAGCTTTCTTT. Its translation is CASSLEGYAAHTEAFF. The chain has TRBV5-1 and TRBJ1-1, with D hard to call. CDR1 and CDR2 (germline): SGHRS, YFSETQ. The V end lost 0 bases, the J end lost 3 bases, and 15 bases lay between the germline ends. The CDR3 consists of 16 residues.

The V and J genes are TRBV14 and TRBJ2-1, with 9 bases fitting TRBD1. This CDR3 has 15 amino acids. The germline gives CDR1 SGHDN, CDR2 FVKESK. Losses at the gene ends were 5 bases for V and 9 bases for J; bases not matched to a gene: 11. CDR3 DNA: TGTGCCAGCAGCATCCCCGGGACAGGGTATGGTGAGCAGTTCTTC. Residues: CASSIPGTGYGEQFF.

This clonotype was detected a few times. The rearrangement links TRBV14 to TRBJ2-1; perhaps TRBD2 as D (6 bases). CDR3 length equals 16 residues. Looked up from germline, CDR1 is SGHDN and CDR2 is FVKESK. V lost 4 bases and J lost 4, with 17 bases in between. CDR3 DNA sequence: TGTGCCAGCAGCCGCAGGGACTCCACGTATTACAATGAGCAGTTCTTC. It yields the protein CASSRRDSTYYNEQFF. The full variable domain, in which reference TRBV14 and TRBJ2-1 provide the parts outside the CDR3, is EAGVTQFPSHSVIEKGQTVTLRCDPISGHDNLYWYRRVMGKEIKFLLHFVKESKQDESGMPNNRFLAERTGGTYSTLKVQPAELEDSGVYFCASSRRDSTYYNEQFFGPGTRLTVL.

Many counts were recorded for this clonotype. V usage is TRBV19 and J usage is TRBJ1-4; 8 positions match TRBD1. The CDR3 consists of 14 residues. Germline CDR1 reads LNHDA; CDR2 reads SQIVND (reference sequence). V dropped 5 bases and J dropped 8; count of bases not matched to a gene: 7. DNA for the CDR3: TGTGCCAGTAGTGTACAGGGGGACGAGGAAAAACTGTTTTTT. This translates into CASSVQGDEEKLFF.

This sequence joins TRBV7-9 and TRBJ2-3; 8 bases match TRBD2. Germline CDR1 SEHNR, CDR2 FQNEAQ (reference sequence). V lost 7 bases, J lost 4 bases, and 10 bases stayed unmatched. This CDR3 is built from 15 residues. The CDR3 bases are TGTGCCAGCACTTTGGTTAGCGGGAACCCAGATACGCAGTATTTT. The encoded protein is CASTLVSGNPDTQYF.